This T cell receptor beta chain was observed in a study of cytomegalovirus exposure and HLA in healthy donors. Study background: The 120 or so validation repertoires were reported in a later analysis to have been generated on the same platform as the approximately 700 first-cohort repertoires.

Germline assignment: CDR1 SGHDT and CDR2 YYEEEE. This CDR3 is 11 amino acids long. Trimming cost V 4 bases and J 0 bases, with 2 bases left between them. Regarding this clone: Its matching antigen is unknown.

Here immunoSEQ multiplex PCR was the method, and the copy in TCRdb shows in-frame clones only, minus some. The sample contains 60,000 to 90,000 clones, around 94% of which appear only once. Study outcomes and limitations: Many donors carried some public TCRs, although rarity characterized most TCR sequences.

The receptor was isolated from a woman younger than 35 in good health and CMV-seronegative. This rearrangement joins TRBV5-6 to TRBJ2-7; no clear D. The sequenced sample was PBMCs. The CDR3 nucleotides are TGTGCCAGCAGCCACTCCTACGAGCAGTACTTC. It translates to CASSHSYEQYF.